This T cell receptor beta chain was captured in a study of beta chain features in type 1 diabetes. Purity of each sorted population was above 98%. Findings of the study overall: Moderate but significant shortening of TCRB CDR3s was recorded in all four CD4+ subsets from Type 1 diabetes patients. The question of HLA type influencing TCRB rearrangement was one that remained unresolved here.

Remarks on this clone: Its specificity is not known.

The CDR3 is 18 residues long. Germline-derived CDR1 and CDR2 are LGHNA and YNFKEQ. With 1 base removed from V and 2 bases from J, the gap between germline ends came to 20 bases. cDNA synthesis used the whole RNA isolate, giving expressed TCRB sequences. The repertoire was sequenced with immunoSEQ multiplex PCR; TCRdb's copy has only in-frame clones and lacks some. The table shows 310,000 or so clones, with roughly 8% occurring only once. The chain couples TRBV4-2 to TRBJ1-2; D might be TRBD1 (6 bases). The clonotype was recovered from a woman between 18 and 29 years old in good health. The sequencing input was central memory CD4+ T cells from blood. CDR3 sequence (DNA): TGTGCCAGCAGCCAAGTTTCAGAATTAGGACAGAGGAACTATGGCTACACCTTC. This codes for CASSQVSELGQRNYGYTF.